The present T cell receptor (beta chain) was sequenced within a study of CXCR3-negative and CXCR3-positive naive CD8 T cells (dated by TCRdb to between 2018 and 2021). Regarding the research as a whole: In total, about 135 million TRB reads were obtained, which works out to roughly 1.5 +/- 0.3 million reads per library. Diversity and physicochemical repertoire analyses covered some ten donors pooled from two independent experiments. Naive subsets from roughly 5 donors and memory cells from 3 donors were included in the TRBV-TRBJ cluster analysis. On the study overall, not on this receptor specifically: Freshly isolated PBMCs were used for most assays because CXCR3 expression went down partially after cryopreservation. TRB CDR3s from CXCR3-positive naive cells showed higher hydrophobicity (lower Kidera factor 4), lower energy, and higher strength and volume indices than CXCR3-negative naive cells. Surface CD5, linked to self-reactivity in mice, was comparable between naive subsets; TCR interaction strength was therefore also inferred from TRB CDR3 physicochemical properties. Similar TRBV-TRBJ usage was shown by naive CXCR3-negative and CXCR3-positive cells from the same donor, whereas distinct patterns were shown by memory cells. Comparably high repertoire diversity was found in both naive subsets, whereas much lower repertoire diversity was found in memory CD8+ T cells.

About this clonotype: Its recognized antigen is unknown.

For every CD8+ T cell subset, 300,000 cells were flow-sorted straight into RLT lysis buffer, and each subset was sorted in triplicate. Naive CD8+ T cells were defined stringently as CD45RO-CCR7+CD27+CD95- to exclude memory contaminants. Using standard density gradient centrifugation, peripheral blood mononuclear cells were isolated from buffy coats. A FACSAria III was used to flow-sort naive CXCR3-negative and CXCR3-positive CD8+ T cells. An RNeasy Mini Kit was used to extract total RNA from the sorted cells. Sequencing instrument: NextSeq 550. The Human TCR Profiling Kit (MiLaboratory) was used to make UMI-labeled 5' RACE TRB cDNA libraries. cDNA synthesis used the entire amount of extracted RNA, and PCR amplification then used the entire amount of cDNA produced. Libraries were prepared in parallel with an identical number of PCR cycles. On the study's bioinformatics: About 48,000 +/- 9,800 unique UMI-labeled TRB cDNA molecules per library were extracted with MIGEC and MiXCR, with at least two reads per UMI required. On average, each library contained approximately 40,000 +/- 10,000 functional in-frame TRB CDR3 nucleotide clonotypes without stop codons. After downsampling to 5000 UMI-labeled TRB molecules per sample, diversity metrics, including normalized Shannon-Wiener and Chao1, were computed in VDJtools. For the central five CDR3 residues, VDJtools calculated physicochemical properties weighted by clonotype size, namely interaction energy, strength, volume and Kidera factor 4. The reads underwent TCRdb reprocessing, giving one record for each CDR3 protein sequence and no DNA. The V and J calls reflect TCRdb's pipeline rather than the authors' work. The sample table includes 110,000 or so distinct CDR3 sequences. The biggest ten clones account for around 0.38% of the sample.

Material: naive CXCR3+ CD8+ T cells from blood. Per the publication, the cell subset or site label means: CD45RO-CCR7+CD27+CD95- naive CD8+ T cells expressing CXCR3 (TNR3+). This sequence originates from a human donor in good health. Some clones in this sample may be carry-over from other donors' samples.

CDR3 reads: CASSQVGIGLNTDTQYF. The chain is encoded by TRBV4-3 joined to TRBJ2-3; as DNA is missing, the TRBD2 call by TCRdb cannot be tested. CDR1 is given as LGHNA and CDR2 as YSLEER, both from the germline V gene. The CDR3 runs 17 amino acids, cysteine and phenylalanine included. No nucleotide data were recorded.